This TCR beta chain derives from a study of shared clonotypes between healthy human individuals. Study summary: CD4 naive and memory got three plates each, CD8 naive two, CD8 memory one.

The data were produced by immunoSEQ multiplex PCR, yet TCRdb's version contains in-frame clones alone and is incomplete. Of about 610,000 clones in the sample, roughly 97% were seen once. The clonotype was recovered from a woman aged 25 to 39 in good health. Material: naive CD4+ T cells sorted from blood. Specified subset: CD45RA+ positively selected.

The CDR3 sequence: CASRGTGDGYTF. The CDR3 DNA reads TGTGCCAGCCGAGGGACAGGGGATGGCTACACCTTC. The rearrangement joins TRBV6-5 to TRBJ1-2, with TRBD1 matching over 10 bases. V trimming: 8 bases; J trimming: 6 bases; junction bases outside the gene matches: 3. The CDR3 sequence is 12 residues long. CDR1 and CDR2 (germline): MNHEY, SVGAGI.